This entry features one T cell receptor beta chain sequence. Original processing notes: Using reference gene primer amplification, nucleated cell counts were estimated. Clones were sequenced by immunoSEQ multiplex PCR, and TCRdb holds only the in-frame ones, with some missing. The DNA gave D and trimming, while V, J and clone size come from that table. The table lists some 91,000 clones, over 80% of them singletons. The data stem from a study of blood T cell repertoires in COVID-19. In the study overall: Acute and convalescent COVID-19 specimens originated in the United States, Italy and Spain.

This CDR3 is 14 amino acids long. V was shortened by 2 bases and J by 6 bases, with 13 bases between the two germline ends. Germline CDR1 and CDR2: SGHDT and YYEEEE. V usage is TRBV5-6 and J usage is TRBJ2-3; tentative D call: TRBD2 (6 bases). The clonotype originates from a human donor in a cohort sampled during active COVID-19. Sequencing was carried out using peripheral blood. The CDR3 loop reads CASSLTRRGDTQYF. For the CDR3, the DNA is TGTGCCAGCAGCTTAACCCGCCGGGGGGATACGCAGTATTTT.